The 14 T cell receptor beta chains given below trace back to one sample, sequenced in a study of shared clonotypes between healthy human individuals. The method was immunoSEQ multiplex PCR; TCRdb's version includes in-frame clones alone and lacks a portion of them. The table shows approximately 1.9 million clones, with 93% occurring only once. The naive CD8 population came from CD45RO-negative cells selected for CCR7, without terminally differentiated effector memory CD45RA+ cells. The sequencing input was naive CD8+ T cells from PBMCs. The receptor set was obtained from a man between 18 and 35 years old in good health. Some clones in this sample may be carry-over from other donors' samples.

The gene calls are TRBV6-1 and TRBJ1-3; D is possibly TRBD1 (6 bases). Germline loops: CDR1 MNHNS, CDR2 SASEGT. V was pared by 7 bases and J by 1 base, with 11 bases between. CDR3 size: 14 residues. In nucleotides, the CDR3 is TGTGCCAGCACCCTAGGGGGATCTGGAAACACCATATATTTT. Residues: CASTLGGSGNTIYF.

The chain employs TRBV5-1 and TRBJ2-1, with 7 nucleotides matching TRBD2. Trimming cost V 3 bases and J 6 bases; bases outside gene matches: 6. The CDR3 contains 14 residues. Germline CDR1 reads SGHRS; CDR2 reads YFSETQ. In DNA, the CDR3 is TGCGCCAGCAGCTCCCGGACTAGTCCCAATGAGCAGTTCTTC. This encodes CASSSRTSPNEQFF. Full variable domain (missing parts from reference TRBV5-1 and TRBJ2-1): KAGVTQTPRYLIKTRGQQVTLSCSPISGHRSVSWYQQTPGQGLQFLFEYFSETQRNKGNFPGRFSGRQFSNSRSEMNVSTLELGDSALYLCASSSRTSPNEQFFGPGTRLTVL.

The genes are TRBV11-2 and TRBJ2-3; D could derive from TRBD1 or TRBD2 (6 bases each). V was clipped by 5 bases and J by 5 bases, with 17 bases between them. In germline, CDR1 is SGHAT, CDR2 FQNNGV. This CDR3 spans 15 amino acids. DNA of the CDR3: TGTGCCAGCAGCCTGGGGGGCAGGTACGGAGATACGCAGTATTTT. Its translation is CASSLGGRYGDTQYF.

The chain couples TRBV27 to TRBJ2-7; maybe TRBD2 (6 bases). This CDR3 comprises 13 residues. Germline CDR1 MNHEY, CDR2 SMNVEV (reference sequence). V shed 8 bases and J shed 6 bases, with 17 bases lying between them. Here the CDR3 reads CASALGGIGEQYF. CDR3 in DNA: TGTGCCAGCGCCTTGGGGGGAATTGGCGAGCAGTACTTC.

The chain employs TRBV27 and TRBJ2-5; 7 nucleotides align to TRBD2. Germline CDR1 is MNHEY and CDR2 is SMNVEV (reference sequence). V dropped 7 bases and J dropped 5; count of bases not matched to a gene: 7. The CDR3 extends over 13 amino acids. CDR3: CASKPLRGETQYF. The CDR3 coding sequence is TGTGCCAGCAAACCCTTGCGGGGGGAGACCCAGTACTTC.

The chain couples TRBV7-8 to TRBJ2-7, with a possible D match to TRBD1 (5 bases). The CDR3 extends over 11 amino acids. From germline, CDR1 is SGHVS and CDR2 FQNEAQ. Trimming removed 6 bases at V and 10 bases at J, with 13 bases between. The CDR3 DNA reads TGTGCCAGCAGTCCCCAGGGTTTCCAGTACTTC. It translates to CASSPQGFQYF.

V is TRBV10-3 and J is TRBJ2-7; 8 nucleotides align to TRBD1. The CDR3 covers 18 residues. V was clipped by 5 bases and J by 7 bases; unmatched bases: 22. CDR1 and CDR2 (germline): ENHRY, SYGVKD. As DNA, the CDR3 is TGTGCCATCAGTAACTCGATAAACAGGGGGACGATATCCGTTGAGCAGTACTTC. The encoded protein is CAISNSINRGTISVEQYF.

In nucleotides, the CDR3 is TGTGCCAGCAGCACCCAAGGGACTAACACCGGGGAGCTGTTTTTT. Translated: CASSTQGTNTGELFF. V is TRBV5-8 and J is TRBJ2-2; D might be TRBD2 (6 bases). Germline lookup yields CDR1 SGHTS and CDR2 YDEGEE. The V gene lost 4 bases and the J gene lost 2 bases, with 12 bases spanning the gap. There are 15 residues in the CDR3.

In DNA form, the CDR3 reads TGTGCCAGCAGTCCGAGAAGCCTCGGGGGTTACAATGAGCAGTTCTTC. It codes for CASSPRSLGGYNEQFF. This chain uses TRBV27 with TRBJ2-1, with D perhaps TRBD2 (6 bases). Germline values: CDR1 MNHEY, CDR2 SMNVEV (reference sequence). The CDR3 spans 16 residues. V dropped 5 bases and J dropped 4 bases, with 18 bases sitting between them.

The chain has TRBV7-9 and TRBJ2-3; the match to TRBD2 covers 7 bases. V trimming: 5 bases; J trimming: 6 bases; junction bases outside the gene matches: 11. The CDR3 extends over 15 amino acids. Germline loops: CDR1 SEHNR, CDR2 FQNEAQ (reference sequence). The CDR3 sequence is CASSPRTSLEDTQYF. The CDR3, as DNA: TGTGCCAGCAGCCCGAGGACTAGTTTAGAGGATACGCAGTATTTT.

On this clone itself: The junction shows a germline mismatch at one end, possibly a read error. V gene TRBV7-9 combines with J gene TRBJ2-1, with a weak D call TRBD1 (6 bases). The CDR3 has 12 residues. The V gene's germline CDR1 is SEHNR and CDR2 FQNEAQ (reference sequence). CDR3 coding DNA: TGTGCCAGCAGCCTAACACCAGGGGAGTCCATCTTC. This sequence encodes CASSLTPGESIF. The complete variable domain, with remaining parts taken from reference TRBV7-9 and TRBJ2-1, reads DTGVSQNPRHKITKRGQNVTFRCDPISEHNRLYWYRQTLGQGPEFLTYFQNEAQLEKSRLLSDRFSAERPKGSFSTLEIQRTEQGDSAMYLCASSLTPGESIFGPGTRLTVL.

The chain employs TRBV4-1 and TRBJ2-3; perhaps D is TRBD1 or TRBD2 (5 bases each). The germline CDR1 and CDR2 sequences are MGHRA and YSYEKL. Trimming removed 1 base at V and 3 bases at J, with 14 bases between. This CDR3 has 16 residues. In DNA, the CDR3 is TGCGCCAGCAGCCAAGTGATGAGGGACGGGACAGATACGCAGTATTTT. Amino acids: CASSQVMRDGTDTQYF.

The V and J genes are TRBV11-1 and TRBJ2-7; no firm D call. Trimming shortened V by 4 bases and J by 5 bases, and 9 bases separated the two germline ends. Germline V gene data show CDR1 as SGHAT and CDR2 as FQDESV (reference sequence). The CDR3 runs 12 residues. The CDR3: CASSYSGNEQYF. CDR3 nucleotide sequence: TGTGCCAGCAGCTATTCTGGGAACGAGCAGTACTTC.

The genes are TRBV19 and TRBJ2-1, with 10 bases aligning to TRBD1. The J segment lost 6 bases and the V segment lost 9 bases, leaving 5 bases of the junction unmatched. The CDR3 is made up of 13 amino acids. Germline CDR1 is LNHDA and CDR2 is SQIVND (reference sequence). The CDR3 spells CASRDRGLNEQFF. CDR3 DNA: TGTGCCAGCCGGGACAGGGGACTCAATGAGCAGTTCTTC.